This T cell receptor beta chain was identified during a study of T cell responses to AZD1222 COVID-19 vaccine. Study-level findings and limits: Researchers took repertoire samples only after the peak T cell response had come. Most donors were white British and more were female, and clonal diversity was possibly underestimated. The CD4 TCRs associated with vaccination extended across spike and predominated at 160-218 and 743-854. Just 6 or 7 AZD1222 recipients were seropositive at baseline.

Profiling relied on immunoSEQ multiplex PCR, and the TCRdb table lists in-frame clones only, not all of them. The table records about 73,000 clones, 85% to 90% of them present only once. Turning to this clone: Its antigen is unidentified.

The clonotype was recovered from an adult who received the AZD1222 COVID-19 vaccine. Source: peripheral blood, taken 28 days after the second AZD1222 dose.

The CDR3 DNA reads TGCGCCAGCAGTGCACTGGGGGACACCGGGGAGCTGTTTTTT. This translates into CASSALGDTGELFF. This sequence joins TRBV10-2 and TRBJ2-2; D possibly uses TRBD1 or TRBD2 (5 bases each). The CDR3 sequence is 14 residues long. The ends were cut back, 4 bases at V and 3 bases at J, with 9 bases in the middle. CDR1 is WSHSY, CDR2 SAAADI, per germline.